Listed here is a single TCR beta chain. Its target is not known. This sample was taken from a study of radiotherapy plus CTLA-4 blockade in lung cancer. About the research overall: In 18% of patients, objective responses were seen; 30% to 35% had disease control.

Germline CDR1 and CDR2: MDHEN and SYDVKM. The length of the CDR3 is 15 residues. With V trimmed by 5 bases and J by 5 bases, 11 bases remained unmatched. General observations from the study: Reports identified early blood T cell clone dynamics, with interferon-beta, as the best response predictor. In blood, after radiotherapy plus ipilimumab, tumor-derived TCR clones expanded.

Only in-frame clones appear in the TCRdb table, and some are missing; sequencing was by immunoSEQ multiplex PCR. The sample records fewer than 65,000 clones, 77% being singletons. The gene calls are TRBV28 and TRBJ1-1, with TRBD1 identical over 7 bases. Source: peripheral blood, taken from a patient treated with radiotherapy plus ipilimumab. This clonotype was obtained from a human donor with non-small cell lung cancer whose response to radiotherapy plus ipilimumab could not be evaluated. In nucleotides, the CDR3 is TGTGCCAGCAGTCCTGGGACAGCCCGTGGGACTGAAGCTTTCTTT. The encoded protein is CASSPGTARGTEAFF.